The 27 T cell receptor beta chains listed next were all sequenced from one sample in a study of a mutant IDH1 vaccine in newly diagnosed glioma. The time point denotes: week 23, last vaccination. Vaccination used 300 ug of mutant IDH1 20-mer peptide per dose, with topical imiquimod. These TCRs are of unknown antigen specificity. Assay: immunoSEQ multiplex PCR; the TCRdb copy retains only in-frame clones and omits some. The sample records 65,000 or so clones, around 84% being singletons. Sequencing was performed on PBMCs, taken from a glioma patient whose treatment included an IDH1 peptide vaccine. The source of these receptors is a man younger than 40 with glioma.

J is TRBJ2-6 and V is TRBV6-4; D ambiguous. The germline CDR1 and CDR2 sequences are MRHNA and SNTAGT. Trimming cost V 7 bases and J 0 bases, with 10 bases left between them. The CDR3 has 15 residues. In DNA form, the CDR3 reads TGTGCCAGCATGAAGACAAGCTCTGGGGCCAACGTCCTGACTTTC. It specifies CASMKTSSGANVLTF.

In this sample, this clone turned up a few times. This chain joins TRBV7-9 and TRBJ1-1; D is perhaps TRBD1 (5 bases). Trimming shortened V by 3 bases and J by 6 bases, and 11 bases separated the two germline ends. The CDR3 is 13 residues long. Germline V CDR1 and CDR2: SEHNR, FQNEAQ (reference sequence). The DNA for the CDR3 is TGTGCCAGCAGCTTGCGTGCGGGGGCTGAAGCTTTCTTT. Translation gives CASSLRAGAEAFF.

The CDR3 DNA reads as TGTGCCAGCAGTGGGGCCAGGGCCTACGAGCAGTACTTC. Encoded protein: CASSGARAYEQYF. The chain has TRBV11-2 and TRBJ2-7, with D perhaps TRBD1 (5 bases). This CDR3 comprises 13 residues. Trimming cost V 6 bases and J 2 bases, with 11 bases left between them. From germline, CDR1 is SGHAT and CDR2 FQNNGV.

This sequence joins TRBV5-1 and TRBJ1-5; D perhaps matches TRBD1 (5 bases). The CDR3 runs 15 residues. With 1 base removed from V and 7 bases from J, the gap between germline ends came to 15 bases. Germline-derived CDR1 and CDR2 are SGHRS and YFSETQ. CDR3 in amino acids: CASSLSGGDNQPQHF. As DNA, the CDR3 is TGCGCCAGCAGCTTGTCTGGAGGGGATAACCAGCCCCAGCATTTT.

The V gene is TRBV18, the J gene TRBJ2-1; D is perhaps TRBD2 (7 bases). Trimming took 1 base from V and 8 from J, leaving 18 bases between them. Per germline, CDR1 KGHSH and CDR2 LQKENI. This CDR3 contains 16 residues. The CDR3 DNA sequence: TGTGCCAGCTCACCACGAGGGGGGGCCGGGTTGGATGAGCAGTTCTTC. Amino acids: CASSPRGGAGLDEQFF. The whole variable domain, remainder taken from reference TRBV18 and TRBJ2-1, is NAGVMQNPRHLVRRRGQEARLRCSPMKGHSHVYWYRQLPEEGLKFMVYLQKENIIDESGMPKERFSAEFPKEGPSILRIQQVVRGDSAAYFCASSPRGGAGLDEQFFGPGTRLTVL.

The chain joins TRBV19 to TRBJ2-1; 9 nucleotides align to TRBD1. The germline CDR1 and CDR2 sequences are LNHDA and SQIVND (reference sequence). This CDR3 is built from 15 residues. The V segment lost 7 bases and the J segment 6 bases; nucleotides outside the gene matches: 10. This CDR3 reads CASKTGGLSGNEQFF. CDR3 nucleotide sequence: TGTGCCAGTAAGACAGGGGGTCTATCGGGCAATGAGCAGTTCTTC. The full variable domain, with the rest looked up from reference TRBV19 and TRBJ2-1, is DGGITQSPKYLFRKEGQNVTLSCEQNLNHDAMYWYRQDPGQGLRLIYYSQIVNDFQKGDIAEGYSVSREKKESFPLTVTSAQKNPTAFYLCASKTGGLSGNEQFFGPGTRLTVL.

The CDR3 bases are TGTGCCAGCAGCTTAGCTGGCGGGGGGGAAGAGACCCAGTACTTC. It translates to CASSLAGGGEETQYF. The chain links TRBV7-7 to TRBJ2-5; TRBD2 matches at 9 bases. The ends lost 0 bases at V and 3 bases at J; junction bases unmatched: 2. The CDR3 runs to 15 residues. The germline CDR1 and CDR2 sequences are SSHAT and FNYEAQ (reference sequence).

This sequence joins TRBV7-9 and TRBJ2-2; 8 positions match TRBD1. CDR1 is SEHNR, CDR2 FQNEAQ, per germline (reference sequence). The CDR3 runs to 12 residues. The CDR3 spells CGTGFITGELFF. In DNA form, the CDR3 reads TGTGGGACAGGGTTTATCACCGGGGAGCTGTTTTTT.

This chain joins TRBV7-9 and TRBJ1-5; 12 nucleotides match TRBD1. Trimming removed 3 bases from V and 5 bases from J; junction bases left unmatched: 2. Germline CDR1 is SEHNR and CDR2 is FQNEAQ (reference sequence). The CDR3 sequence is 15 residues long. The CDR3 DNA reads TGTGCCAGCAGCTTGGGACAGGGGGCCGATCAGCCCCAGCATTTT. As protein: CASSLGQGADQPQHF.

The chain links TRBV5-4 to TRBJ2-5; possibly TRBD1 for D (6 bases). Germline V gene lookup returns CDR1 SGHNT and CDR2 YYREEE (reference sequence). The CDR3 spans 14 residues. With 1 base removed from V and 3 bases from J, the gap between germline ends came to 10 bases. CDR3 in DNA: TGTGCCAGCAGCTTGTGGAACAGGGAAGAGACCCAGTACTTC. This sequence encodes CASSLWNREETQYF.

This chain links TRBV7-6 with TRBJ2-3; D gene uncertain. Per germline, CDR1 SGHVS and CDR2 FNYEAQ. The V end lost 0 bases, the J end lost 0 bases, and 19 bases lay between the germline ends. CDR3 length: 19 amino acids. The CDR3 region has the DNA TGTGCCAGCAGCTTAGCCGAAAATCACTACCCGGTTAGCACAGATACGCAGTATTTT. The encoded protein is CASSLAENHYPVSTDTQYF.

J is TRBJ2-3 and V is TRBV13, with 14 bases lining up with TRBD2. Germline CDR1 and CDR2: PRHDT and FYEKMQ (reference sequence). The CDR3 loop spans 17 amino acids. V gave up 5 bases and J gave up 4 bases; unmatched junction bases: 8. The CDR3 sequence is CASSPRLAGGRSDTQYF. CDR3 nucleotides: TGTGCCAGCAGCCCGAGACTAGCGGGGGGGCGATCAGATACGCAGTATTTT.

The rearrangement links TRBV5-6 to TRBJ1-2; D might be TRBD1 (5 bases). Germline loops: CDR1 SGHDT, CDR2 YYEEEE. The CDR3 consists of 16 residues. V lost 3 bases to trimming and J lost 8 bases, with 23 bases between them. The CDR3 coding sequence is TGTGCCAGCAGCTATCCATGGACAAGACAGCTAGGGGGCTACACCTTC. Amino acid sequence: CASSYPWTRQLGGYTF.

The CDR3 DNA reads as TGTGCCAGCAGCACAACGACAGCCGAAGCTTTCTTT. Protein: CASSTTTAEAFF. The rearrangement links TRBV5-4 to TRBJ1-1, with D possibly being TRBD1 (5 bases). Germline V gene lookup returns CDR1 SGHNT and CDR2 YYREEE (reference sequence). The CDR3 totals 12 residues. V shed 4 bases and J shed 8 bases, with 12 bases lying between them.

The CDR3: CASSLGTVQDWVGYTF. As DNA, the CDR3 is TGTGCCAGCAGCTTAGGGACAGTACAGGATTGGGTTGGCTACACCTTC. V usage is TRBV11-2 and J usage is TRBJ1-2, with TRBD1 as a possible D gene (6 bases). The V end lost 1 base, the J end lost 7 bases, and 19 bases lay between the germline ends. Germline CDR1 SGHAT, CDR2 FQNNGV. The CDR3 is 16 residues long. Looking up the rest from reference TRBV11-2 and TRBJ1-2 gives the full variable domain: EAGVAQSPRYKIIEKRQSVAFWCNPISGHATLYWYQQILGQGPKLLIQFQNNGVVDDSQLPKDRFSAERLKGVDSTLKIQPAKLEDSAVYLCASSLGTVQDWVGYTFGSGTRLTVV.

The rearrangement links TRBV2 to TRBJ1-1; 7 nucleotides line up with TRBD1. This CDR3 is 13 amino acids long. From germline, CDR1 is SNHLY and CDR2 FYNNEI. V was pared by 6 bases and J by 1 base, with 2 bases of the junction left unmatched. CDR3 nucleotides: TGTGCCAGCAGCAGGGGGAAGAACACTGAAGCTTTCTTT. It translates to CASSRGKNTEAFF.

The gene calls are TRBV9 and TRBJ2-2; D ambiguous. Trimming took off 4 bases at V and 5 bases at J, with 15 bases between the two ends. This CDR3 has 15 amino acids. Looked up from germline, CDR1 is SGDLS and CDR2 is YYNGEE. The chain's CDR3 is CASSSRALGTGELFF. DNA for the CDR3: TGTGCCAGCAGCTCCCGGGCACTTGGGACCGGGGAGCTGTTTTTT.

CDR3: CAGTPGQVYEQYF. CDR3 in DNA: TGTGCCGGTACTCCGGGACAGGTCTACGAGCAGTACTTC. The chain carries TRBV28 and TRBJ2-7; 8 bases are shared with TRBD1. The CDR3 has 13 residues. Germline V gene sequence: CDR1 MDHEN, CDR2 SYDVKM. V lost 11 bases and J lost 3; bases outside the gene matches: 9. The full variable domain, rest sourced from reference TRBV28 and TRBJ2-7, is DVKVTQSSRYLVKRTGEKVFLECVQDMDHENMFWYRQDPGLGLRLIYFSYDVKMKEKGDIPEGYSVSREKKERFSLILESASTNQTSMYLCAGTPGQVYEQYFGPGTRLTVT.

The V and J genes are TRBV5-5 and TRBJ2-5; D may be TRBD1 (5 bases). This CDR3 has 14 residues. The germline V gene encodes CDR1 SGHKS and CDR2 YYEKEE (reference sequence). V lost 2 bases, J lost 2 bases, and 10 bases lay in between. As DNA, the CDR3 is TGTGCCAGCAGCTTAAGAACAGGACAAGAGACCCAGTACTTC. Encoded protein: CASSLRTGQETQYF.

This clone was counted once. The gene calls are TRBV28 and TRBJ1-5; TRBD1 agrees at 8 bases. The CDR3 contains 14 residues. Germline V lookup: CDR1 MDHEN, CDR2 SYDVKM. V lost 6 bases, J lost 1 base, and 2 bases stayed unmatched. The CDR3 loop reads CASRGTGSNQPQHF. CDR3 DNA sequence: TGTGCCAGCAGAGGGACAGGAAGCAATCAGCCCCAGCATTTT.

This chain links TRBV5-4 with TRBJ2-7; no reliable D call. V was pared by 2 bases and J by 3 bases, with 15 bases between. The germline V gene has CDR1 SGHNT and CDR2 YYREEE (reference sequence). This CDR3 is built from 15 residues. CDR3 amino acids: CASSFRSVTVYEQYF. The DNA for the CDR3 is TGTGCCAGCAGCTTCAGGTCTGTCACCGTCTACGAGCAGTACTTC.

The CDR3 loop reads CASRTGTGGAGEQFF. In DNA, the CDR3 is TGTGCCAGCAGGACCGGGACAGGGGGCGCGGGTGAGCAGTTCTTC. The chain carries TRBV9 and TRBJ2-1, with TRBD1 matching 12 bases. Germline CDR1 is SGDLS and CDR2 is YYNGEE. The CDR3 has 15 amino acids. V lost 5 bases to trimming and J lost 9 bases; unmatched junction nucleotides: 9.

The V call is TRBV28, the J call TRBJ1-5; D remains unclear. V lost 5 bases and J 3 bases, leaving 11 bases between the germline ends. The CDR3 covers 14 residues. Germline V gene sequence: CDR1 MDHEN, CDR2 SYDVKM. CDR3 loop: CASSTLGVNQPQHF. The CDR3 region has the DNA TGTGCCAGCAGTACCCTCGGGGTCAATCAGCCCCAGCATTTT. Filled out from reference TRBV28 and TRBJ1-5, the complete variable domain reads DVKVTQSSRYLVKRTGEKVFLECVQDMDHENMFWYRQDPGLGLRLIYFSYDVKMKEKGDIPEGYSVSREKKERFSLILESASTNQTSMYLCASSTLGVNQPQHFGDGTRLSIL.

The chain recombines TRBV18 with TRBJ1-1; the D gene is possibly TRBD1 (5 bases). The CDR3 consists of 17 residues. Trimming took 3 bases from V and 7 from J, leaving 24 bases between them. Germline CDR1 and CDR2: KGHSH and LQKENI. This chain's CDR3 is CASSPLVGTPDFGEAFF. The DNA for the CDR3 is TGTGCCAGCTCACCCTTAGTCGGGACTCCCGATTTCGGTGAAGCTTTCTTT.

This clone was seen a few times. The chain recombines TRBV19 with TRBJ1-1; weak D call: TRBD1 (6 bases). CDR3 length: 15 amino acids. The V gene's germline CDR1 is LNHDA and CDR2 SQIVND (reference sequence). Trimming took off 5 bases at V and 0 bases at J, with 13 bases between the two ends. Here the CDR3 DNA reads TGTGCCAGTAGTCACGGACAGTTGATGAACACTGAAGCTTTCTTT. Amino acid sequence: CASSHGQLMNTEAFF.

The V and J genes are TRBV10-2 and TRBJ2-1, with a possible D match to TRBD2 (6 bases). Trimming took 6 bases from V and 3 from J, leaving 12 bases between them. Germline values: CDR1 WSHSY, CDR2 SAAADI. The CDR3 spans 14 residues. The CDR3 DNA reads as TGCGCCAGCAGGGACCGGAGGGGCTACAATGAGCAGTTCTTC. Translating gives CASRDRRGYNEQFF.

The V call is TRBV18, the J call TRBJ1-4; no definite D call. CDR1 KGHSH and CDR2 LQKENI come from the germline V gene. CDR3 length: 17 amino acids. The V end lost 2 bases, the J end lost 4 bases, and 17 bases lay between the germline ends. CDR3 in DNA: TGTGCCAGCTCACCAAACAGAATCAGCCGGGTTAATGAAAAACTGTTTTTT. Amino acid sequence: CASSPNRISRVNEKLFF.